The rows below give T cell receptor beta chains drawn from one sample of a study of T-cell reconstitution after alpha-beta-depleted transplantation in children. TCRdb processed the PCR reads anew with MiXCR; each CDR3 protein has one entry. This sample has 610,000 or so distinct CDR3 sequences, with 25% to 30% found just once. Here the sequenced sample was PBMCs, taken before TCRalphabeta/CD19-depleted stem cell transplant. These receptors all stem from a boy younger than two with Wiskott-Aldrich syndrome, due to receive a stem cell transplant. CDR3s include the opening cysteine and the closing phenylalanine or tryptophan. D genes are given only for firm matches. Some rows have no size entry. The others give once, few or many, or a class for an expanded clone.

>TRBD2|TRBV2|TRBJ2-7|-
CASSLRAGVSYEQYF
TGTGCCAGCAGTTTGAGAGCGGGAGTCAGTTACGAGCAGTACTTC
>-|TRBV20-1|TRBJ2-5|-
CSAWTQNSATQYF
TGCAGTGCTTGGACCCAGAACTCAGCGACCCAGTACTTC
>TRBD2|TRBV12-3/TRBV12-4|TRBJ2-2|-
CASSRTSGRTGELFF
TGTGCCAGCAGCCGGACTAGCGGGAGAACCGGGGAGCTGTTTTTT
>TRBD1|TRBV20-1|TRBJ1-2|few
CSASGQALYGYTF
TGCAGTGCTTCGGGACAGGCCCTCTATGGCTACACCTTC
>-|TRBV3-1|TRBJ2-7|few
CASSPIKLTGNSYEQYF
TGTGCCAGCAGCCCCATCAAATTGACAGGAAACTCCTACGAGCAGTACTTC
>-|TRBV21-1|TRBJ2-1|few
CASSKEGSASYNEQFF
TGTGCCAGCAGCAAAGAAGGGAGCGCCTCCTACAATGAGCAGTTCTTC
>TRBD2|TRBV24-1|TRBJ2-3|-
CATSDPLRGRGPDTQYF
TGTGCCACCAGTGACCCCCTTCGCGGGAGGGGCCCAGATACGCAGTATTTT
>-|TRBV5-1|TRBJ1-2|few
CASSLGKWGRREVYGYTF
TGCGCCAGCAGCTTGGGAAAATGGGGCCGCCGGGAGGTCTATGGCTACACCTTC
>-|TRBV20-1|TRBJ2-3|few
CSARVPGGIRTDTQYF
TGCAGTGCTAGAGTTCCCGGCGGGATTCGCACAGATACGCAGTATTTT
>TRBD1|TRBV5-1|TRBJ2-3|few
CASSLASGGPDTQYF
TGCGCCAGCAGCTTGGCTTCAGGGGGCCCCGATACGCAGTATTTT
>TRBD1|TRBV29-1|TRBJ1-5|-
CSVADRLNQPQHF
TGCAGCGTTGCGGACAGGCTCAATCAGCCCCAGCATTTT
>TRBD2|TRBV20-1|TRBJ2-3|few
CSASMTSGMPDTQYF
TGCAGTGCTAGTATGACTAGCGGGATGCCAGATACGCAGTATTTT
>-|TRBV28|TRBJ2-1|once
CASMSRGHYNEQFF
TGTGCCAGCATGAGTCGGGGGCACTACAATGAGCAGTTCTTC
>-|TRBV6-1|TRBJ1-6|few
CASSEFYNSPLHF
TGTGCCAGCAGTGAGTTCTATAATTCACCCCTCCACTTT
>-|TRBV7-9|TRBJ2-2|few
CASSEDGQRTGELFF
TGTGCCAGCAGCGAAGACGGACAGCGCACCGGGGAGCTGTTTTTT
>-|TRBV12-3/TRBV12-4|TRBJ2-1|few
CASVPGSSYNEQFF
TGTGCCAGCGTCCCAGGTTCCTCCTACAATGAGCAGTTCTTC
>-|TRBV7-2|TRBJ2-7|-
CASSSGQWQYF
TGTGCCAGCAGCTCCGGACAATGGCAGTACTTC
>TRBD2|TRBV19|TRBJ2-7|few
CASSGLAGRSYEQYF
TGTGCCAGTAGTGGACTAGCGGGCCGCTCCTACGAGCAGTACTTC
>-|TRBV5-1|TRBJ2-2|-
CASSTSLAANTGELFF
TGCGCCAGCAGCACGTCACTAGCAGCGAACACCGGGGAGCTGTTTTTT
>TRBD1|TRBV9|TRBJ2-2|-
CASSVRQGGFTGELFF
TGTGCCAGCAGCGTCCGACAGGGGGGATTTACCGGGGAGCTGTTTTTT
>TRBD2|TRBV20-1|TRBJ2-1|-
CSASPMASGNLNEQFF
TGCAGTGCTAGCCCCATGGCTAGCGGGAATTTAAATGAGCAGTTCTTC
>-|TRBV5-1|TRBJ2-3|-
CASTLQGGADTQYF
TGCGCCAGCACCCTCCAGGGAGGAGCAGATACGCAGTATTTT
>-|TRBV5-1|TRBJ1-6|-
CASHRESSYNSPLHF
TGCGCCAGCCACCGAGAGAGCTCCTATAATTCACCCCTCCACTTT
>-|TRBV12-3/TRBV12-4|TRBJ2-2|-
CASTILGGELFF
TGTGCCAGCACCATTCTCGGCGGGGAGCTGTTTTTT
>-|TRBV3-1|TRBJ2-7|-
CASSHRAQDEQYF
TGTGCCAGCAGCCACCGAGCACAAGACGAGCAGTACTTC
>-|TRBV7-7|TRBJ2-1|-
CASSSRAGNEQFF
TGTGCCAGCAGCTCGAGAGCGGGTAATGAGCAGTTCTTC
>TRBD1|TRBV20-1|TRBJ1-4|-
CSANSPGTGREKLFF
TGCAGTGCGAACTCACCCGGGACAGGGCGTGAAAAACTGTTTTTT